The T cell receptor beta chain under discussion was sequenced for a study of blood T cell repertoires in COVID-19. Overall study: Samples taken during acute and convalescent COVID-19 were collected in the United States, Italy and Spain.

The protocol was immunoSEQ multiplex PCR, while the TCRdb copy is restricted to in-frame clones and leaves out a portion. Of some 150,000 clones in the sample, about nine tenths were seen once. CDR1 is SGDLS, CDR2 YYNGEE, per germline. The CDR3 is 15 residues long. With 3 bases removed from V and 1 base from J, the gap between germline ends came to 13 bases. The origin of this receptor is an older woman with active or convalescent COVID-19. V gene TRBV9 combines with J gene TRBJ1-1, with a weak D call TRBD1 (5 bases). Source material: peripheral blood. The CDR3 is CASSAGFRENTEAFF. CDR3 coding DNA: TGTGCCAGCAGCGCGGGCTTCAGGGAGAACACTGAAGCTTTCTTT.